The 18 T cell receptor beta chains below come from one sample, sequenced in a study of response to subunit inactivated influenza vaccine. TCRdb processed the RT-PCR reads anew with MiXCR; each CDR3 protein has one entry. The sample has fewer than 550,000 distinct CDR3 sequences; 25% are singletons. The specimen was CD4+ T cells sorted from PBMCs, collected roughly 5 days after vaccination. These receptors all stem from a man in his forties or fifties who received an inactivated influenza vaccine.

The V call is TRBV10-3, the J call TRBJ2-7; 8 nucleotides line up with TRBD2. Trimming removed 2 bases from V and 6 bases from J; junction bases left unmatched: 9. CDR3 length: 15 residues. Germline lookup yields CDR1 ENHRY and CDR2 SYGVKD. The DNA of the CDR3 is TGTGCCATCAGTGAGAGGAGCGGGAGCATCGGCGAGCAGTACTTC. Translating gives CAISERSGSIGEQYF.

This sequence joins TRBV29-1 and TRBJ2-5; 10 nucleotides align to TRBD2. Trimming cost V 6 bases and J 5 bases; bases outside gene matches: 9. Germline V lookup: CDR1 SQVTM, CDR2 ANQGSEA. The CDR3 runs to 14 residues. The CDR3 coding sequence is TGCAGCGTCGTACTAGCGGGGAGGTCGGAGACCCAGTACTTC. Translation gives CSVVLAGRSETQYF.

This clonotype has just a few counts. The gene calls are TRBV10-3 and TRBJ1-1, with 9 bases that match TRBD1. The CDR3 covers 13 residues. Germline V CDR1 and CDR2: ENHRY, SYGVKD. Trimming took 6 bases from V and 10 from J; bases not matched to a gene: 9. CDR3 sequence: CAISGTGNGGAFF. CDR3 bases: TGTGCCATCAGCGGGACAGGGAATGGTGGAGCTTTCTTT.

The chain combines TRBV5-6 with TRBJ1-1; D gene uncertain. Germline CDR1 SGHDT, CDR2 YYEEEE. V lost 4 bases, J lost 6 bases, and 13 bases lay in between. This CDR3 contains 13 residues. The CDR3 nucleotides read TGTGCCAGCAGCCCACCAGCGGGATCTGAAGCTTTCTTT. This translates into CASSPPAGSEAFF.

V is TRBV19 and J is TRBJ2-7; the D gene could be TRBD1 or TRBD2 (5 bases each). Germline V gene lookup returns CDR1 LNHDA and CDR2 SQIVND (reference sequence). Trimming removed 3 bases at V and 5 bases at J, with 11 bases between. The CDR3 sequence is 13 residues long. The CDR3 region is CASSILGTHEQYF. The DNA of the CDR3 is TGTGCCAGTAGTATCTTAGGGACCCACGAGCAGTACTTC.

This clonotype was detected many times. The gene calls are TRBV12-3 or TRBV12-4 and TRBJ2-1; D not certain. Deletions cut 5 bases from V and 8 bases from J, with 10 bases between. CDR3 length: 12 residues. The CDR3 DNA is TGTGCCAGCAGTCGCCGGGCCGATGAGCAGTTCTTC. Protein: CASSRRADEQFF.

There are a few counts of this clonotype. The V and J genes are TRBV7-7 and TRBJ2-1; tentatively, D is TRBD2 (7 bases). CDR1 is SSHAT, CDR2 FNYEAQ, per germline (reference sequence). This CDR3 region has 16 residues. The V gene lost 7 bases and the J gene lost 0 bases, with 16 bases spanning the gap. The CDR3 region has the DNA TGTGCCAGCAACTTTCAAGGGGGGGCCTCCTACAATGAGCAGTTCTTC. Translation gives CASNFQGGASYNEQFF.

This clonotype was seen more than once but under ten times. The chain recombines TRBV5-4 with TRBJ2-5, with D unclear. CDR1 is SGHNT, CDR2 YYREEE, per germline (reference sequence). Trimming removed 4 bases from V and 0 bases from J, with 10 bases in between. There are 14 residues in the CDR3. DNA of the CDR3: TGTGCCAGCAGCCAACCGCCGTACCAAGAGACCCAGTACTTC. This encodes CASSQPPYQETQYF. The entire variable domain, with the rest obtained from reference TRBV5-4 and TRBJ2-5, is as follows: ETGVTQSPTHLIKTRGQQVTLRCSSQSGHNTVSWYQQALGQGPQFIFQYYREEENGRGNFPPRFSGLQFPNYSSELNVNALELDDSALYLCASSQPPYQETQYFGPGTRLLVL.

This clonotype turned up a few times. The CDR3 bases are TGTGCCAGCAGCCCTCTATCGATTTCCGGGACTAGCGCGCTCGGGGATACGCAGTATTTT. It yields the protein CASSPLSISGTSALGDTQYF. This sequence joins TRBV3-1 and TRBJ2-3; 10 nucleotides agree with TRBD2. Germline-derived CDR1 and CDR2 are LGHDT and YNNKEL (reference sequence). V lost 4 bases and J lost 6; bases outside the gene matches: 22. The CDR3 runs to 20 residues.

The V call is TRBV7-9, the J call TRBJ1-4; D is undetermined. CDR3 size: 15 residues. The germline gives CDR1 SEHNR, CDR2 FQNEAQ (reference sequence). V lost 1 base and J 5 bases, leaving 11 bases between the germline ends. DNA of the CDR3: TGTGCCAGCAGCTTAGTCTTCCTTGGGAATGAAAAACTGTTTTTT. Residues: CASSLVFLGNEKLFF.

The rearrangement links TRBV20-1 to TRBJ1-1, with D possibly being TRBD1 (5 bases). Trimming shortened V by 3 bases and J by 0 bases, and 14 bases separated the two germline ends. The CDR3 covers 15 residues. The germline CDR1 and CDR2 sequences are DFQATT and SNEGSKA (reference sequence). DNA for the CDR3: TGCAGTGCTAGCACAGGCCGGAGCATGAACACTGAAGCTTTCTTT. Residues: CSASTGRSMNTEAFF.

Here the CDR3 DNA reads TGTGCCAGCAGGGCCAGGGAGTCCCTCTCCTACGAGCAGTACTTC. Protein sequence: CASRARESLSYEQYF. V usage is TRBV6-1 and J usage is TRBJ2-7, with D possibly called TRBD1 or TRBD2 (5 bases each). Trimming cost V 6 bases and J 0 bases, with 15 bases left between them. There are 15 residues in the CDR3. Germline V gene sequence: CDR1 MNHNS, CDR2 SASEGT.

The chain uses TRBV20-1 and TRBJ1-4; D is perhaps TRBD1 (6 bases). V lost 0 bases and J 8 bases, leaving 13 bases between the germline ends. Germline V gene sequence: CDR1 DFQATT, CDR2 SNEGSKA (reference sequence). This CDR3 spans 14 amino acids. The CDR3 reads CSARDLTGNEKLFF. DNA of the CDR3: TGCAGTGCTAGAGATCTTACAGGGAACGAAAAACTGTTTTTT.

This sequence joins TRBV18 and TRBJ2-5, with D maybe TRBD1 (6 bases). With 0 bases removed from V and 3 bases from J, the gap between germline ends came to 14 bases. The CDR3 covers 16 residues. Germline assignment: CDR1 KGHSH and CDR2 LQKENI. The CDR3 nucleotides read TGTGCCAGCTCACCACCGAATCCGGGACATAAAGAGACCCAGTACTTC. Translation: CASSPPNPGHKETQYF.

This clonotype has only a few counts. The chain carries TRBV5-5 and TRBJ2-2; TRBD2 matches at 10 bases. Germline CDR1 and CDR2: SGHKS and YYEKEE (reference sequence). V shed 1 base and J 7 bases; nucleotides not matched to a gene: 4. The CDR3 runs to 15 residues. This chain's CDR3 is CASSLLAGVVGELFF. The CDR3 bases are TGTGCCAGCAGCTTGCTAGCGGGAGTGGTCGGGGAGCTGTTTTTT.

J is TRBJ1-1 and V is TRBV10-3; D not certain. The CDR3 loop spans 12 amino acids. V was trimmed by 3 bases and J by 8 bases, leaving 10 bases between them. Germline CDR1 reads ENHRY; CDR2 reads SYGVKD. CDR3: CAISDPPSEAFF. CDR3 coding DNA: TGTGCCATCAGTGACCCCCCATCCGAAGCTTTCTTT.

The V call is TRBV6-1, the J call TRBJ2-7; TRBD2 matches at 11 bases. Germline CDR1 MNHNS, CDR2 SASEGT. This CDR3 region has 16 residues. The ends lost 4 bases at V and 4 bases at J; junction bases unmatched: 9. The CDR3 coding sequence is TGTGCCAGCAGTGCAGCCGGGACTAGCGGTTTGTACGAGCAGTACTTC. Its protein product is CASSAAGTSGLYEQYF.

In regard to this clonotype: It may be a read error: a sequence one base away is much more abundant. The V call is TRBV27, the J call TRBJ2-1, with D perhaps given as TRBD1 or TRBD2 (5 bases each). The germline gives CDR1 MNHEY, CDR2 SMNVEV (reference sequence). The length of the CDR3 is 15 residues. CDR3 sequence reads: CASRLWGSSYNEQFF. CDR3 DNA sequence: TGTGCCAGCAGGTTATGGGGGAGCTCCTACAATGAGCAGTTCTTC.